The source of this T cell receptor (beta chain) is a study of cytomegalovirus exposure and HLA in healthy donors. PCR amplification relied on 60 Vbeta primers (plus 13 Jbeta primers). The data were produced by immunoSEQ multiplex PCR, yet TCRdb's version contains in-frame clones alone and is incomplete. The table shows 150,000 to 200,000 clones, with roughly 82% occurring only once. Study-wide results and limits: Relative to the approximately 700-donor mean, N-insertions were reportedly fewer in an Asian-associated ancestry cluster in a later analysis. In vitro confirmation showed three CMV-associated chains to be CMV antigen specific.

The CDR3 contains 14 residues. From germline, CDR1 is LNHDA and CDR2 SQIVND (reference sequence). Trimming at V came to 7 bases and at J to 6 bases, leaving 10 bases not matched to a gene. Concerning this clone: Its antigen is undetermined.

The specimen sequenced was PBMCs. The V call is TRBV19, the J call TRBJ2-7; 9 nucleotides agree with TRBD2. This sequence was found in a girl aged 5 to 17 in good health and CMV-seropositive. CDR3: CASNRGGGNGEQYF. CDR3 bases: TGTGCCAGTAACCGCGGGGGGGGGAACGGCGAGCAGTACTTC.